This TCR beta chain is drawn from a study of blood T cell repertoires in COVID-19. Measured with immunoSEQ multiplex PCR; TCRdb has only the in-frame clones, and not every one. The sample contains around 43,000 clones, around 90% of which appear only once. Trimming took 8 bases from V and 4 from J; bases not matched to a gene: 3. The CDR3 extends over 13 amino acids. CDR1 and CDR2 (germline): ENHRY, SYGVKD. Input material: peripheral blood. This TCR derives from a man between 45 and 60 years old with active COVID-19. The chain couples TRBV10-3 to TRBJ2-3; 10 bases align to TRBD2. CDR3 nucleotide sequence: TGTGCCATCGAAGCGGGAGGGCCAGATACGCAGTATTTT. It is translated as CAIEAGGPDTQYF.